Sequencing of this TCR beta chain was carried out in a study of T cell responses to AZD1222 COVID-19 vaccine. Study-level points and caveats: Unmutated variant regions are reportedly the target of nearly half of TCRs that are spike-specific. The CD4 TCRs associated with vaccination extended across spike and predominated at 160-218 and 743-854. Two AZD1222 administrations were followed by greater Spike-specific TCR breadth and depth. The number of AZD1222 recipients seropositive at baseline was only 5 to 7.

The data were produced by immunoSEQ multiplex PCR, yet TCRdb's version contains in-frame clones alone and is incomplete. The sample records around 84,000 clones, 75% to 90% being singletons. Trimming removed 6 bases from V and 4 bases from J, with 15 bases in between. This CDR3 spans 14 amino acids. Germline lookup yields CDR1 MDHEN and CDR2 SYDVKM. Comments on this clone: Antigen unknown.

The gene calls are TRBV28 and TRBJ1-2, with D possibly being TRBD1 (5 bases). This sequence originates from an adult in good health. This specimen was peripheral blood, taken on day 0 of AZD1222 vaccination. The chain's CDR3 is CASSPAWGGYGYTF. The DNA for the CDR3 is TGTGCCAGCAGCCCCGCATGGGGCGGCTATGGCTACACCTTC.